One sample yielded the 31 T cell receptor beta chains listed below, sequenced in a study of Ad26.COV2.S vaccination and SARS-CoV-2 variants. The treatment denotes: roughly 20 received Ad26.COV2.S at low or high dose, single or two shots; about 5 received placebo; per-sample allocation not given. On day 63 after the first injection, vaccine and placebo recipients gave samples. Sequencing used immunoSEQ multiplex PCR; TCRdb keeps in-frame clones, though not all of them. The sample yields roughly 400,000 clones, roughly 90% seen once. Sequences were derived from peripheral blood, sampled in a trial of Ad26.COV2.S vaccine versus placebo. The receptors were gathered from a person between 18 and 65 years old who received the Ad26.COV2.S COVID-19 vaccine or a placebo.

The rearrangement uses TRBV9 and TRBJ1-2; no reliable D call. This CDR3 spans 17 amino acids. The germline CDR1 and CDR2 sequences are SGDLS and YYNGEE. The germline V and J ends were trimmed by 0 bases and 2 bases, with 17 bases remaining between them. The CDR3 region is CASSVVGSMAGNYGYTF. CDR3 sequence (DNA): TGTGCCAGCAGCGTAGTCGGGTCGATGGCTGGGAACTATGGCTACACCTTC.

The chain links TRBV18 to TRBJ1-2; 7 nucleotides agree with TRBD1. The V segment lost 2 bases and the J segment 1 base; nucleotides outside the gene matches: 4. Germline loops: CDR1 KGHSH, CDR2 LQKENI. The CDR3 is made up of 15 amino acids. The CDR3 DNA is TGTGCCAGCTCACCAGGGACAGCGATTAACTATGGCTACACCTTC. Its protein product is CASSPGTAINYGYTF.

The chain is built from TRBV14 and TRBJ2-5; D is unclear. The CDR3 covers 12 residues. Per germline, CDR1 SGHDN and CDR2 FVKESK. V lost 1 base and J lost 1, with 1 base in between. The CDR3 region has the DNA TGTGCCAGCAGCCAAGGCCAAGAGACCCAGTACTTC. It specifies CASSQGQETQYF.

The gene calls are TRBV6-5 and TRBJ1-1, with TRBD1 matching over 9 bases. CDR1 MNHEY and CDR2 SVGAGI come from the germline V gene. With 6 bases clipped from V and 1 base from J, the junction kept 3 bases outside the gene matches. The CDR3 is 14 residues long. CDR3 in DNA: TGTGCCAGCAGGCGACAGGGGGGGAACACTGAAGCTTTCTTT. It codes for CASRRQGGNTEAFF.

The V gene is TRBV24-1, the J gene TRBJ1-1, with 9 bases aligning to TRBD1. Losses at the gene ends were 4 bases for V and 0 bases for J; bases not matched to a gene: 11. CDR3 length equals 18 residues. CDR1 and CDR2 from the germline V gene are KGHDR and SFDVKD. The CDR3 sequence is CATSDQPGQGPMNTEAFF. The CDR3 DNA follows: TGTGCCACCAGTGACCAACCGGGACAGGGCCCCATGAACACTGAAGCTTTCTTT.

This chain connects TRBV4-2 to TRBJ1-5; 11 positions agree with TRBD1. CDR3 length: 16 residues. CDR1 is LGHNA, CDR2 YNFKEQ, per germline. Germline trimming cut 0 bases from V and 7 bases from J; bases unmatched to any gene: 5. The CDR3 DNA reads as TGTGCCAGCAGCCAAGAGGGACAGGGGGTAAGACAGCCCCAGCATTTT. Translation gives CASSQEGQGVRQPQHF.

This clone has just one count. J is TRBJ2-7 and V is TRBV5-1; D perhaps matches TRBD1 (6 bases). V dropped 1 base and J dropped 3 bases, with 11 bases sitting between them. The CDR3 length is 14 residues. Looked up from germline, CDR1 is SGHRS and CDR2 is YFSETQ. CDR3 sequence (DNA): TGCGCCAGCAGCTTGTCGCAGGGGTTCTACGAGCAGTACTTC. Translated: CASSLSQGFYEQYF.

This clone was counted between two and nine times. This chain joins TRBV29-1 and TRBJ2-2, with 9 bases lining up with TRBD2. Unmatched junction bases numbered 6, after V lost 6 bases and J lost 4 bases. This CDR3 has 14 amino acids. In germline, CDR1 is SQVTM, CDR2 ANQGSEA. In nucleotides, the CDR3 is TGCAGCGTCCCCCTTAGCGGGGGCACCGGGGAGCTGTTTTTT. Protein product: CSVPLSGGTGELFF.

This clone is medium-sized (0.01 to 0.1%) by share. The chain couples TRBV21-1 to TRBJ2-2; TRBD2, the D gene given by the table, was not confirmed from the DNA. TRBV21-1 is assigned pseudogene status. This CDR3 has 18 amino acids. The CDR3 bases are TGTGCCAGCAGCAAAGACCATCCTAGCGGGAGGGACACCGGGGAGCTGTTTTTT. Its translation is CASSKDHPSGRDTGELFF.

The J gene is TRBJ2-5, the V gene TRBV2; D gene unclear. Trimming took 3 bases from V and 5 from J, leaving 10 bases between them. In germline, CDR1 is SNHLY, CDR2 FYNNEI. The CDR3 is made up of 13 amino acids. The CDR3 reads CASSDPGWETQYF. For the CDR3, the DNA is TGTGCCAGCAGTGACCCCGGGTGGGAGACCCAGTACTTC.

For this clone: Other DNA variants within this sample encode the same CDR3. The chain has TRBV19 and TRBJ1-1; 7 bases line up with TRBD1. The CDR3 totals 14 residues. V dropped 4 bases and J dropped 1; count of bases not matched to a gene: 3. CDR1 LNHDA and CDR2 SQIVND come from the germline V gene (reference sequence). The CDR3 DNA reads TGTGCCAGTAGTAAACGGGACAGGAACACTGAAGCTTTCTTT. This sequence encodes CASSKRDRNTEAFF.

The chain carries TRBV5-8 and TRBJ2-7; maybe TRBD1 (6 bases). Germline V gives CDR1 SGHTS, CDR2 YDEGEE. The ends were cut back, 7 bases at V and 3 bases at J, with 11 bases in the middle. CDR3 length equals 12 residues. The CDR3 reads CASLIRGYEQYF. Here the CDR3 DNA reads TGTGCCAGCTTGATCAGGGGCTACGAGCAGTACTTC.

V usage is TRBV6-2 or TRBV6-3 and J usage is TRBJ2-7; 7 positions match TRBD1. This CDR3 is 14 amino acids long. Germline values: CDR1 MNHEY, CDR2 SVGEGT. V lost 5 bases to trimming and J lost 0 bases; unmatched junction nucleotides: 4. The CDR3, as DNA: TGTGCCAGCAGTAAGGGACAGAGCTCCTACGAGCAGTACTTC. Its translation: CASSKGQSSYEQYF.

This sequence joins TRBV11-3 and TRBJ2-1; D gene ambiguous. Trimming stripped 5 bases from V and 13 bases from J, with 18 bases between. Germline V gene sequence: CDR1 SGHNT, CDR2 YENEEA. This CDR3 is built from 13 residues. The CDR3 DNA sequence: TGTGCCAGCAGCCCCGGTGTGCGGATGAGTCAGTTCTTC. Translated, it gives CASSPGVRMSQFF. Complete variable domain (other parts from reference TRBV11-3 and TRBJ2-1): EAGVVQSPRYKIIEKKQPVAFWCNPISGHNTLYWYLQNLGQGPELLIRYENEEAVDDSQLPKDRFSAERLKGVDSTLKIQPAELGDSAVYLCASSPGVRMSQFFGPGTRLTVL.

The chain uses TRBV9 and TRBJ2-1; TRBD2 matches 11 bases. V was pared by 0 bases and J by 8 bases, with 10 bases of the junction left unmatched. Germline V gene lookup returns CDR1 SGDLS and CDR2 YYNGEE. CDR3 length: 17 amino acids. The CDR3 DNA sequence: TGTGCCAGCAGCGTAGTGGGGACTAGCGGTACCGGTGATGAGCAGTTCTTC. Encoded protein: CASSVVGTSGTGDEQFF.

This sequence joins TRBV19 and TRBJ2-4; D is uncertain. The CDR3 loop spans 13 amino acids. The V gene lost 7 bases and the J gene lost 0 bases, with 7 bases spanning the gap. Germline CDR1 and CDR2: LNHDA and SQIVND (reference sequence). In DNA, the CDR3 is TGTGCCAGTAAATCGCAAGCCAAAAACATTCAGTACTTC. It translates to CASKSQAKNIQYF.

This chain joins TRBV4-2 and TRBJ2-1; TRBD1 agrees at 9 bases. Per germline, CDR1 LGHNA and CDR2 YNFKEQ. The junction had 11 bases not matched to a gene; V was cut back by 2 bases and J by 3 bases. This CDR3 comprises 18 residues. The CDR3 nucleotides are TGTGCCAGCAGCCAATCTACCACGACAGGGGGGATCTACAATGAGCAGTTCTTC. Translation gives CASSQSTTTGGIYNEQFF.

The chain joins TRBV13 to TRBJ2-1, with D hard to call. The V and J ends lost 2 bases and 7 bases respectively, with 9 bases between them. Per germline, CDR1 PRHDT and CDR2 FYEKMQ (reference sequence). CDR3 length equals 13 residues. CDR3 amino acids: CASSLLGRNEQFF. DNA for the CDR3: TGTGCCAGCAGCTTACTAGGTAGGAATGAGCAGTTCTTC.

The chain uses TRBV3-1 (or the pseudogene TRBV3-2) and TRBJ2-1; D is undetermined. The germline V gene has CDR1 LGHDT and CDR2 YNNKEL (reference sequence). V dropped 11 bases and J dropped 2 bases, with 10 bases sitting between them. The CDR3 sequence is 12 residues long. The CDR3 spells CASGRTYNEQFF. The DNA of the CDR3 is TGTGCCTCCGGCCGTACCTACAATGAGCAGTTCTTC.

The chain carries TRBV7-8 and TRBJ2-3; TRBD2 matches at 14 bases. J lost 4 bases, V lost 6 bases, and 12 bases had no gene match. This CDR3 is built from 18 residues. Looked up from germline, CDR1 is SGHVS and CDR2 is FQNEAQ. CDR3 protein: CASRTSPGLAGVSDTQYF. CDR3 DNA: TGTGCCAGCAGAACTTCTCCGGGACTAGCGGGAGTATCAGATACGCAGTATTTT.

This rearrangement joins TRBV7-2 to TRBJ1-4; D might be TRBD1 (5 bases). V lost 0 bases to trimming and J lost 3 bases, with 26 bases between them. Germline-derived CDR1 and CDR2 are SGHTA and FQGNSA. This CDR3 is 21 amino acids long. CDR3 sequence (DNA): TGTGCCAGCAGCTTAGCCCCCGGGACCCTGAGAGTAGTGGATGCTAATGAAAAACTGTTTTTT. Amino acid sequence: CASSLAPGTLRVVDANEKLFF. The complete variable domain, with remaining parts taken from reference TRBV7-2 and TRBJ1-4, reads GAGVSQSPSNKVTEKGKDVELRCDPISGHTALYWYRQSLGQGLEFLIYFQGNSAPDKSGLPSDRFSAERTGGSVSTLTIQRTQQEDSAVYLCASSLAPGTLRVVDANEKLFFGSGTQLSVL.

The chain carries TRBV7-8 and TRBJ2-1, with 10 bases lining up with TRBD1. Germline V gene lookup returns CDR1 SGHVS and CDR2 FQNEAQ. The J segment lost 4 bases and the V segment lost 11 bases, leaving 5 bases of the junction unmatched. CDR3 length equals 13 residues. DNA for the CDR3: TGTGCCGGGGGACAGGGGCCTTACAATGAGCAGTTCTTC. It codes for CAGGQGPYNEQFF.

This sequence joins TRBV9 and TRBJ2-7; 7 positions match TRBD2. This CDR3 region has 14 residues. Germline assignment: CDR1 SGDLS and CDR2 YYNGEE. Trimming at V came to 0 bases and at J to 7 bases, leaving 7 bases not matched to a gene. The DNA for the CDR3 is TGTGCCAGCAGCGTAGTGGGCGGGAGAGGTGAGCAGTACTTC. Translated: CASSVVGGRGEQYF. Using reference TRBV9 and TRBJ2-7 for the parts outside the CDR3, the full variable domain is DSGVTQTPKHLITATGQRVTLRCSPRSGDLSVYWYQQSLDQGLQFLIQYYNGEERAKGNILERFSAQQFPDLHSELNLSSLELGDSALYFCASSVVGGRGEQYFGPGTRLTVT.

The V and J genes are TRBV7-8 and TRBJ1-5, with no clear D. Germline CDR1 SGHVS, CDR2 FQNEAQ. The CDR3 covers 12 residues. V lost 5 bases, J lost 7 bases, and 9 bases lay in between. The CDR3 region is CASSAHGQPQHF. DNA for the CDR3: TGTGCCAGCAGCGCTCACGGACAGCCCCAGCATTTT.

The chain has TRBV5-1 and TRBJ1-3; TRBD1 matches at 8 bases. Trimming cost V 2 bases and J 4 bases; bases outside gene matches: 2. Per germline, CDR1 SGHRS and CDR2 YFSETQ. The CDR3 has 14 residues. CDR3 DNA sequence: TGCGCCAGCAGCTTCAGGGGGCAAGGAAACACCATATATTTT. This gives the protein CASSFRGQGNTIYF.

J is TRBJ2-7 and V is TRBV27; TRBD1 aligns across 7 bases. This CDR3 comprises 16 residues. Trimming took 6 bases from V and 4 from J; bases not matched to a gene: 15. Germline V CDR1 and CDR2: MNHEY, SMNVEV (reference sequence). The CDR3 loop reads CASSTPGRGYRYEQYF. As DNA, the CDR3 is TGTGCCAGCAGCACGCCGGGCAGGGGGTATCGTTACGAGCAGTACTTC.

The chain links TRBV7-9 to TRBJ1-2, with TRBD1 matching over 10 bases. Germline loops: CDR1 SEHNR, CDR2 FQNEAQ (reference sequence). The CDR3 has 15 residues. V shed 0 bases, J shed 7 bases, and the junction held 5 bases outside the gene matches. The CDR3 protein is CASSLAGTGVSGYTF. The CDR3 region has the DNA TGTGCCAGCAGCTTAGCCGGGACAGGGGTCTCTGGCTACACCTTC.

The chain has TRBV11-3 and TRBJ2-1; 7 positions agree with TRBD1. Germline V gene data show CDR1 as SGHNT and CDR2 as YENEEA. Trimming took 6 bases from V and 4 from J; bases not matched to a gene: 6. The CDR3 consists of 14 residues. The CDR3 loop reads CASRNRDSYNEQFF. The CDR3 DNA is TGTGCCAGCAGGAACCGGGACAGTTACAATGAGCAGTTCTTC.

This chain uses TRBV6-5 with TRBJ1-6, with D perhaps TRBD1 (6 bases). Germline V gene lookup returns CDR1 MNHEY and CDR2 SVGAGI. The CDR3 consists of 15 residues. Trimming stripped 5 bases from V and 9 bases from J, with 17 bases between. The CDR3 protein is CASSPSTGLASPLHF. The CDR3, as DNA: TGTGCCAGCAGTCCCTCTACAGGGCTTGCTTCACCCCTCCACTTT.

Only one count was recorded for this clone. The rearrangement uses TRBV19 and TRBJ1-5, with D perhaps matching TRBD1 (6 bases). The CDR3 has 17 amino acids. Trimming took off 5 bases at V and 1 base at J, with 18 bases between the two ends. Germline CDR1 and CDR2: LNHDA and SQIVND (reference sequence). In DNA, the CDR3 is TGTGCCAGTAGTTCCTCGGCACAGGGAGGAAGCAATCAGCCCCAGCATTTT. Protein: CASSSSAQGGSNQPQHF.

CDR3 in amino acids: CASSPQGREKLFF. The CDR3 region has the DNA TGTGCCAGCAGTCCCCAGGGAAGAGAAAAACTGTTTTTT. V usage is TRBV28 and J usage is TRBJ1-4, with D possibly matching TRBD1 (5 bases). Germline-derived CDR1 and CDR2 are MDHEN and SYDVKM. The CDR3 runs to 13 residues. V was trimmed by 5 bases and J by 8 bases, leaving 12 bases between them. Combining the CDR3 with reference TRBV28 and TRBJ1-4 gives the whole variable domain DVKVTQSSRYLVKRTGEKVFLECVQDMDHENMFWYRQDPGLGLRLIYFSYDVKMKEKGDIPEGYSVSREKKERFSLILESASTNQTSMYLCASSPQGREKLFFGSGTQLSVL.